This TCR beta chain was sequenced during a study of blood T cell repertoires in COVID-19. Study at large: PBMCs, B-cell-depleted T cells, or T cells were the source of the cDNA or gDNA that made up the material.

Clones were sequenced by immunoSEQ multiplex PCR, and TCRdb holds only the in-frame ones, with some missing. The sample contains about 340,000 clones, about 86% of which appear only once. The J segment lost 0 bases and the V segment lost 3 bases, leaving 3 bases of the junction unmatched. This CDR3 has 16 residues. CDR1 is SGHNT and CDR2 is YYREEE in the germline V gene (reference sequence). The clonotype was recovered from a young man with active or convalescent COVID-19. The chain recombines TRBV5-4 with TRBJ2-5; 12 bases are a match to TRBD2. Material for sequencing was peripheral blood. Here the CDR3 reads CASSWGTSGYQETQYF. The CDR3 region has the DNA TGTGCCAGCAGCTGGGGGACTAGCGGGTACCAAGAGACCCAGTACTTC.